This T cell receptor (beta chain) is drawn from a study of T cell responses to AZD1222 COVID-19 vaccine. Study results and limitations: Dominant at 160-218 and 743-854, vaccine-associated CD4 TCRs also spanned spike. Compared with day 0, the breadth and depth of the Spike-specific TCR repertoire rose significantly after two doses of AZD1222. Donors skewed white British and female; clonal diversity was possibly underestimated.

Assay: immunoSEQ multiplex PCR; the TCRdb copy retains only in-frame clones and omits some. The sample lists about 110,000 clones, roughly nine tenths occurring once. Germline CDR1 is WSHSY and CDR2 is SAAADI. The CDR3 extends over 13 amino acids. The V gene lost 5 bases and the J gene lost 0 bases, with 7 bases spanning the gap. About this clone itself: Antigen specificity is unknown.

The rearrangement links TRBV10-2 to TRBJ2-5; the D gene is possibly TRBD1 (5 bases). The source was peripheral blood, collected on day 0 of MenACWY control vaccination. This receptor was identified in an adult in good health. CDR3 coding DNA: TGCGCCAGCAGTCCGGACAACCAAGAGACCCAGTACTTC. It yields the protein CASSPDNQETQYF.